The source of this TCR beta chain is a study of monozygotic twins with inflammatory bowel disease. Collection yielded roughly 2.6 ml of blood per donor. Study-wide results and limits: The co-twins with IBD showed lower TCRbeta diversity (inverse Simpson) than their healthy siblings.

Comments on this clonotype: Its antigen is undetermined.

TCRdb reprocessed the 5' RACE reads and stores each CDR3 protein as one record, lacking DNA. This listing includes more than 350,000 distinct CDR3 sequences. This CDR3 region has 14 residues. Germline V CDR1 and CDR2: SQVTM, ANQGSEA. The V gene is TRBV29-1, the J gene TRBJ2-1; the D call from TCRdb, TRBD1, cannot be confirmed without DNA. Sequencing input: blood. The receptor was isolated from a human donor with ulcerative colitis or Crohn's disease, or a healthy co-twin of an affected twin (not recorded which). The CDR3 loop reads CSVQRQGADNEQFF.